The sequence of this T cell receptor beta chain was determined in a study of cytomegalovirus exposure and HLA in healthy donors. Study outcomes and limitations: A list of more than 150 TCR beta chains associated with cytomegalovirus was given. HLA allele associations emerged for around 15,000 TCR beta sequences in a later analysis, at 0.05 false discovery rate.

To note about this clone: Its antigen is unidentified.

The CDR3 loop spans 14 amino acids. V shed 2 bases, J shed 4 bases, and the junction held 1 base outside the gene matches. Germline V gives CDR1 SGHNT, CDR2 YENEEA. PCR employed 60 Vbeta and 13 Jbeta primers. The protocol was immunoSEQ multiplex PCR, while the TCRdb copy is restricted to in-frame clones and leaves out a portion. The data show about 120,000 clones, 65% to 85% seen once. The rearrangement uses TRBV11-3 and TRBJ2-1; 8 nucleotides match TRBD2. The TCR comes from a man in his forties or fifties in good health and CMV-seronegative. What was sequenced was PBMCs. In DNA form, the CDR3 reads TGTGCCAGCAGCTTACGGGGGGGGTACAATGAGCAGTTCTTC. Translated: CASSLRGGYNEQFF. The full variable domain, in which reference TRBV11-3 and TRBJ2-1 provide the parts outside the CDR3, is EAGVVQSPRYKIIEKKQPVAFWCNPISGHNTLYWYLQNLGQGPELLIRYENEEAVDDSQLPKDRFSAERLKGVDSTLKIQPAELGDSAVYLCASSLRGGYNEQFFGPGTRLTVL.